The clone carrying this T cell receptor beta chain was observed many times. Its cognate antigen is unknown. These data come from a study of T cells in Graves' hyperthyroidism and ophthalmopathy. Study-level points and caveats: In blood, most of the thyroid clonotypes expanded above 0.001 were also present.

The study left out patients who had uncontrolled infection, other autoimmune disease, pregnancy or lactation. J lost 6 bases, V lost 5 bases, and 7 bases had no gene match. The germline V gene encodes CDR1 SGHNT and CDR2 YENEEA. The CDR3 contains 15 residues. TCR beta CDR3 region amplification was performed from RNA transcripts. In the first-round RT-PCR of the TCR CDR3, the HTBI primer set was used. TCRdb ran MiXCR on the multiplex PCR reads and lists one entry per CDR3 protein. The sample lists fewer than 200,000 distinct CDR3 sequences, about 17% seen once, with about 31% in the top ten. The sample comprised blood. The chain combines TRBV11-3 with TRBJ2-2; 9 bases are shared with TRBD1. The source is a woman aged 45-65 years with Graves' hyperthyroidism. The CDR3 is CASSPGQGSPGELFF. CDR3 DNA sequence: TGTGCCAGCAGCCCAGGACAGGGGTCCCCCGGGGAGCTGTTTTTT.